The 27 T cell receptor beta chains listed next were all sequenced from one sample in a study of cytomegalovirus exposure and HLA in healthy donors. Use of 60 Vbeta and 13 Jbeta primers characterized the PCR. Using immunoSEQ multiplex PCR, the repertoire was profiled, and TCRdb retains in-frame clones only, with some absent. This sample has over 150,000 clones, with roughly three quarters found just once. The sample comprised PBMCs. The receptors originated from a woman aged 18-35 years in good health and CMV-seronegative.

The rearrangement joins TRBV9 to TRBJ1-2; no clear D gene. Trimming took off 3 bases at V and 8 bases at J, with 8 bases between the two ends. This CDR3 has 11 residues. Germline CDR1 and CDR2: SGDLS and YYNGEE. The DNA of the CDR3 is TGTGCCAGCAGCGGAGCATTCGGCTACACCTTC. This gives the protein CASSGAFGYTF. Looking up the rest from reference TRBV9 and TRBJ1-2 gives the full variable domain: DSGVTQTPKHLITATGQRVTLRCSPRSGDLSVYWYQQSLDQGLQFLIQYYNGEERAKGNILERFSAQQFPDLHSELNLSSLELGDSALYFCASSGAFGYTFGSGTRLTVV.

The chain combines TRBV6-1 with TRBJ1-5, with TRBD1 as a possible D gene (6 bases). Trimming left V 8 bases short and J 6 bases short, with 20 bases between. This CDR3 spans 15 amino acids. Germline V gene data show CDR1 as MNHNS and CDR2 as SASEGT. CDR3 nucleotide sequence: TGTGCCAGCCTAAGAGGGGGAACTGTGGTTCAGCCCCAGCATTTT. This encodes CASLRGGTVVQPQHF.

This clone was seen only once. The CDR3 nucleotides are TGTGCCACCAGCAGAGACAGGGTGGAAGGTGAGCAGTACTTC. Translating it yields CATSRDRVEGEQYF. The rearrangement links TRBV15 to TRBJ2-7, with a tentative D call TRBD1 (5 bases). Germline lookup yields CDR1 LNHNV and CDR2 YYDKDF (reference sequence). V was clipped by 0 bases and J by 7 bases, with 13 bases between them. This CDR3 region has 14 residues.

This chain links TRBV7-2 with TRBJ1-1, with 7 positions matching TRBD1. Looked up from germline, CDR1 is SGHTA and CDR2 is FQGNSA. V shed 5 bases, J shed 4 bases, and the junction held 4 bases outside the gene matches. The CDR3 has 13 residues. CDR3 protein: CASSPGGFTEAFF. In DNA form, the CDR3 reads TGTGCCAGCAGCCCAGGGGGTTTCACTGAAGCTTTCTTT.

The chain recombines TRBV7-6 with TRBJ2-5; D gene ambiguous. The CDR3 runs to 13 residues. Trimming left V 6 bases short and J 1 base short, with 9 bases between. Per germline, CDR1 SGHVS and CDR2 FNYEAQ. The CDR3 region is CASRKAVQETQYF. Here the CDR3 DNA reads TGTGCCAGCAGGAAGGCGGTCCAAGAGACCCAGTACTTC.

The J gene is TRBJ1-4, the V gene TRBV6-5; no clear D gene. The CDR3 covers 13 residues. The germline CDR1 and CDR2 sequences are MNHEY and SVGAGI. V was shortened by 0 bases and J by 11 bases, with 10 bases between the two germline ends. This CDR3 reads CASSYSALSKLFF. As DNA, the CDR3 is TGTGCCAGCAGTTACTCAGCCCTTTCGAAACTGTTTTTT.

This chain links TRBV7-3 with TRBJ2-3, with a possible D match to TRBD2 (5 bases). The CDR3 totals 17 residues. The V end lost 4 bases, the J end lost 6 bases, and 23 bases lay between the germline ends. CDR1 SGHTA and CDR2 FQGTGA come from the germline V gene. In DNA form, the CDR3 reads TGTGCCAGCAGCTCGTCGCGGAGGACTCCGGTGGGGGATACGCAGTATTTT. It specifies CASSSSRRTPVGDTQYF.

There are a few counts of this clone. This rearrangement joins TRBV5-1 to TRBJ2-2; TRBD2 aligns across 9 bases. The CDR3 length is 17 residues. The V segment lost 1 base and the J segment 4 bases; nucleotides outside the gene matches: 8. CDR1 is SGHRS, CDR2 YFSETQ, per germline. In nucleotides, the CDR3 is TGCGCCAGCAGCTTGACCGGGACTAGCTGGGGCACCGGGGAGCTGTTTTTT. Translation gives CASSLTGTSWGTGELFF.

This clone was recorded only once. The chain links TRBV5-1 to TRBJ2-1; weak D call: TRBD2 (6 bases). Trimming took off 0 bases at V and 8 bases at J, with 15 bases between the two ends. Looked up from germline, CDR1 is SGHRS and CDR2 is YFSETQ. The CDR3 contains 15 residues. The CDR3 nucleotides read TGCGCCAGCAGCTTGGTAGGCGGAGGGGCGGATGAGCAGTTCTTC. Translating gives CASSLVGGGADEQFF.

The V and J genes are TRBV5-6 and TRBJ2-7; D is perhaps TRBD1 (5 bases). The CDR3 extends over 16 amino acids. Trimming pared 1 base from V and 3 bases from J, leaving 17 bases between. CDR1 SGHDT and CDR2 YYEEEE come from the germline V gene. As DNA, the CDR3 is TGTGCCAGCAGCTTGAGGAAGGAACAGGCCCACTACGAGCAGTACTTC. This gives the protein CASSLRKEQAHYEQYF.

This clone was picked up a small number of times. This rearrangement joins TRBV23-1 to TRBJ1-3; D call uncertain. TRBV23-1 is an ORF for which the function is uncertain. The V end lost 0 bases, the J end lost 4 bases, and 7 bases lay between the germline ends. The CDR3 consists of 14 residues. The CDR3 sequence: CASSQSGRGNTIYF. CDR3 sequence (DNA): TGCGCCAGCAGTCAATCCGGGAGGGGAAACACCATATATTTT.

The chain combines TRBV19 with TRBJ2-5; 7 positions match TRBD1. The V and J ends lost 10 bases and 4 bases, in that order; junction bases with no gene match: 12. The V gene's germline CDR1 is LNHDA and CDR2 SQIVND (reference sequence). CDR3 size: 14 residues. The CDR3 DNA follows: TGTGCCAACCCGGAAAGGGGGCGGGCAGAGACCCAGTACTTC. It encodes CANPERGRAETQYF.

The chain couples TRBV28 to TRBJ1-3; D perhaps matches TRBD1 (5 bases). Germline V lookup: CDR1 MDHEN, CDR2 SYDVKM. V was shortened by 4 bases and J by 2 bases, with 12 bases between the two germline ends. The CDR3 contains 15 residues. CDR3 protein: CASSSGGLPGNTIYF. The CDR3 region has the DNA TGTGCCAGCAGTTCGGGGGGTCTTCCTGGAAACACCATATATTTT.

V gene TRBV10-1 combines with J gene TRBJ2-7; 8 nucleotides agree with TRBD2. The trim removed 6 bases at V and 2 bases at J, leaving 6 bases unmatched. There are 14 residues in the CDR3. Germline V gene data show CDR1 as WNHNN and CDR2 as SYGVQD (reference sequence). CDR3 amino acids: CASSAGTSPYEQYF. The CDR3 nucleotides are TGCGCCAGCAGCGCCGGGACTAGTCCCTACGAGCAGTACTTC.

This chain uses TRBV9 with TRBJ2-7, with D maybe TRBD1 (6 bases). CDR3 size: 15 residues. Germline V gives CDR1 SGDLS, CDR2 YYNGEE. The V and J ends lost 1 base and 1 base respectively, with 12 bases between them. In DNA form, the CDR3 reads TGTGCCAGCAGCGTAATCCCAGGGGAGTCCTACGAGCAGTACTTC. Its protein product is CASSVIPGESYEQYF.

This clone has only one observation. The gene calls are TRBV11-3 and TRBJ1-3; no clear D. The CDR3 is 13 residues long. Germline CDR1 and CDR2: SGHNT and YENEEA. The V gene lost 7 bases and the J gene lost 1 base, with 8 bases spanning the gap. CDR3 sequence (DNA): TGTGCCAGCACCCTCGGGTCTGGAAACACCATATATTTT. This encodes CASTLGSGNTIYF.

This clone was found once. In DNA form, the CDR3 reads TGTGCCAGCAGTGGGACAGGGGATAGCTCCTATAATTCACCCCTCCACTTT. It is translated as CASSGTGDSSYNSPLHF. The chain joins TRBV6-1 to TRBJ1-6, with 9 bases lining up with TRBD1. The V gene end was trimmed by 4 bases and the J gene end by 0 bases; junction bases not matched to a gene: 4. The CDR3 is made up of 17 amino acids. Germline V gene sequence: CDR1 MNHNS, CDR2 SASEGT.

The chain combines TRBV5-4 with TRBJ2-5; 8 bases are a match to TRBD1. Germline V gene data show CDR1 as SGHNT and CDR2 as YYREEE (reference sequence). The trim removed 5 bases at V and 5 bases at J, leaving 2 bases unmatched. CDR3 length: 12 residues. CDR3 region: CASRQGDETQYF. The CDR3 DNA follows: TGTGCCAGCAGACAGGGGGACGAGACCCAGTACTTC.

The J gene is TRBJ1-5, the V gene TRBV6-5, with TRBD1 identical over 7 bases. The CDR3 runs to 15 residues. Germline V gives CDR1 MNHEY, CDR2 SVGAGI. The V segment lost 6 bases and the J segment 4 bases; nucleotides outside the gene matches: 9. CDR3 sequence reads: CASRAGGSANQPQHF. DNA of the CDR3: TGTGCCAGCAGAGCAGGGGGTTCGGCGAATCAGCCCCAGCATTTT.

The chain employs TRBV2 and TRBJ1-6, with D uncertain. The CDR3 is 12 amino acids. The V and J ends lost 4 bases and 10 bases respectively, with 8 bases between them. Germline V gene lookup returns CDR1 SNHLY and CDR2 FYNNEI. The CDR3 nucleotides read TGTGCCAGCAGTGGCGGGGTATCACCCCTCCACTTT. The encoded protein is CASSGGVSPLHF. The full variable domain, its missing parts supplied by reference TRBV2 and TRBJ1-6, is EPEVTQTPSHQVTQMGQEVILRCVPISNHLYFYWYRQILGQKVEFLVSFYNNEISEKSEIFDDQFSVERPDGSNFTLKIRSTKLEDSAMYFCASSGGVSPLHFGNGTRLTVT.

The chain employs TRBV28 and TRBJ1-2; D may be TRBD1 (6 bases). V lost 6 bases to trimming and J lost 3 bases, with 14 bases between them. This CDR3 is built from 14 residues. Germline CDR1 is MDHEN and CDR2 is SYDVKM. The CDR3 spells CASRIGGVDYGYTF. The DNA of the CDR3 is TGTGCCAGCAGAATAGGGGGGGTCGACTATGGCTACACCTTC.

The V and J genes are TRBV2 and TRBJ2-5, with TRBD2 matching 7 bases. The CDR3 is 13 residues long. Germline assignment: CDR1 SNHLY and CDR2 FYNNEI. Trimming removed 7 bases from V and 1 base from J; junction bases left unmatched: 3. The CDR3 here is CASNREGQETQYF. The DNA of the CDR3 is TGTGCCAGCAATAGGGAGGGCCAAGAGACCCAGTACTTC.

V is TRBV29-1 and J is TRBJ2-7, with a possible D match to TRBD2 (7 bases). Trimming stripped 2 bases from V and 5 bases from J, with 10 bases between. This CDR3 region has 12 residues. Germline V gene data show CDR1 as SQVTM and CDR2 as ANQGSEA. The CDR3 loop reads CSVERGGDEQYF. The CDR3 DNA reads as TGCAGCGTTGAAAGGGGGGGCGACGAGCAGTACTTC.

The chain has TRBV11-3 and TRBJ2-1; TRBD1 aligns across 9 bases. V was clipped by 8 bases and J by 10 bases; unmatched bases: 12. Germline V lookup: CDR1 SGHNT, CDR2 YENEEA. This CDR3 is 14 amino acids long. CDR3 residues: CASGSYTGGGEQFF. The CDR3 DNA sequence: TGTGCCAGCGGATCCTACACAGGGGGCGGCGAGCAGTTCTTC.

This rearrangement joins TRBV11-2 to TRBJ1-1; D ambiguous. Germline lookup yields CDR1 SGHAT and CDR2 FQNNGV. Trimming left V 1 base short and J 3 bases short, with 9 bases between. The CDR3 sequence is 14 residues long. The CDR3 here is CASSLVGADTEAFF. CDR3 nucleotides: TGTGCCAGCAGCTTAGTTGGTGCAGACACTGAAGCTTTCTTT.

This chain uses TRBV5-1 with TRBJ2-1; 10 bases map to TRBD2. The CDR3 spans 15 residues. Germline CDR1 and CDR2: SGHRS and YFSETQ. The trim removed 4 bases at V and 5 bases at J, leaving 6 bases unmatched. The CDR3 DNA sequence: TGCGCCAGCAGCGGGCTAGCGGGGGCTAACAATGAGCAGTTCTTC. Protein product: CASSGLAGANNEQFF.

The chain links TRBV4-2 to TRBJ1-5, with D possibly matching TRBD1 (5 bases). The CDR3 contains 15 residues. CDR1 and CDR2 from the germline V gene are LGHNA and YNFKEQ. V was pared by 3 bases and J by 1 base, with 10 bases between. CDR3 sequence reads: CASSQAGLSNQPQHF. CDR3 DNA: TGTGCCAGCAGCCAGGCGGGACTCAGCAATCAGCCCCAGCATTTT.